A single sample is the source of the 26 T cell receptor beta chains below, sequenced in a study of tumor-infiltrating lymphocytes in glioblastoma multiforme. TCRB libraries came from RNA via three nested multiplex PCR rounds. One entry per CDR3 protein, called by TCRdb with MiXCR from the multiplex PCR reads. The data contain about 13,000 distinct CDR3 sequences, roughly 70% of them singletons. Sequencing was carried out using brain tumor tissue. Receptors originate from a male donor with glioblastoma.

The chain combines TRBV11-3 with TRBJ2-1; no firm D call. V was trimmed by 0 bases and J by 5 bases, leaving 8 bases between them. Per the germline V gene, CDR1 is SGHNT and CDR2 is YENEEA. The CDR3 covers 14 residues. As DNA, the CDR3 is TGTGCCAGCAGCTTAGATTCAATAAACAATGAGCAGTTCTTC. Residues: CASSLDSINNEQFF.

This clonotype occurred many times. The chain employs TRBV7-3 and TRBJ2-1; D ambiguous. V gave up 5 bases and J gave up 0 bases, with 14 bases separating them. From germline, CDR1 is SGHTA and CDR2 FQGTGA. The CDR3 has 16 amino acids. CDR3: CASSPLAPSSYNEQFF. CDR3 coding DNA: TGTGCCAGCAGCCCTCTCGCGCCGAGCTCCTACAATGAGCAGTTCTTC.

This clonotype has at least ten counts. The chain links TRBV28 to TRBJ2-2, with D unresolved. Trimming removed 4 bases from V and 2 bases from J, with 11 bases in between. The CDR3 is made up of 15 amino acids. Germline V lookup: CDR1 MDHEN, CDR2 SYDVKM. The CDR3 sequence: CASSWYGGNTGELFF. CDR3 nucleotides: TGTGCCAGCAGTTGGTATGGCGGTAACACCGGGGAGCTGTTTTTT.

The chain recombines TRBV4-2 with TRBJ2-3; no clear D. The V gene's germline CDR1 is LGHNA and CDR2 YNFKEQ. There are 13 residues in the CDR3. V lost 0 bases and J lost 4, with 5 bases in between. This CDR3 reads CASSQDQSDTQYF. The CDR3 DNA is TGTGCCAGCAGCCAAGACCAGTCAGATACGCAGTATTTT.

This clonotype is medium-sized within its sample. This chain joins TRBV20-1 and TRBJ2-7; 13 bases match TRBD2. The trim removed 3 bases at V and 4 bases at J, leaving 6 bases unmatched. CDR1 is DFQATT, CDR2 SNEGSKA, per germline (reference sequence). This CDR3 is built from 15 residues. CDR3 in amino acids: CSASRLAGGRYEQYF. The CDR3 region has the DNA TGCAGTGCTAGTCGACTAGCGGGAGGAAGGTACGAGCAGTACTTC.

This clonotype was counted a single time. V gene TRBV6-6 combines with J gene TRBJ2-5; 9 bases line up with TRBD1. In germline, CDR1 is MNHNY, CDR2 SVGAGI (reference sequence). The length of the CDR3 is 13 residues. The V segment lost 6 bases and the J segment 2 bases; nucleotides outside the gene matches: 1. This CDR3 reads CASRGTGQETQYF. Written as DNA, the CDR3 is TGTGCCAGCAGAGGGACAGGGCAAGAGACCCAGTACTTC.

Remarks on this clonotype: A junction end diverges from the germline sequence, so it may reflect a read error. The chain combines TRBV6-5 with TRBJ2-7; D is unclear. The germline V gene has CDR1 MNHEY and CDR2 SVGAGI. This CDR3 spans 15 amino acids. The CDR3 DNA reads TGTGCCTGCAGTTACTCCCTACAGCAGGCCCACGAGCAATATTTC. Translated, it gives CACSYSLQQAHEQYF.

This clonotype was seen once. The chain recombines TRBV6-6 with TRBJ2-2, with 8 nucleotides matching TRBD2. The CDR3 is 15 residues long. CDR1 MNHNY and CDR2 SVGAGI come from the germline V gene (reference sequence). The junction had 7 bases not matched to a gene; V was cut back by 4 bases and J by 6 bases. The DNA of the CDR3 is TGTGCCAGCAGTTTCGGGGGGGGTATCGCCGGGGAGCTGTTTTTT. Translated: CASSFGGGIAGELFF.

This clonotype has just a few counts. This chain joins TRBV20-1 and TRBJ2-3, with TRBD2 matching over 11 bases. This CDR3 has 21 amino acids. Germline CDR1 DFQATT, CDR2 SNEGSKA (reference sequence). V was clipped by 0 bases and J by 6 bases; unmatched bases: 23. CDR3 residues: CSARDRPGLAGSPEGRDTQYF. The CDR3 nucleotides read TGCAGTGCTAGAGATCGGCCTGGACTAGCGGGCTCCCCCGAAGGGCGTGATACGCAGTATTTT.

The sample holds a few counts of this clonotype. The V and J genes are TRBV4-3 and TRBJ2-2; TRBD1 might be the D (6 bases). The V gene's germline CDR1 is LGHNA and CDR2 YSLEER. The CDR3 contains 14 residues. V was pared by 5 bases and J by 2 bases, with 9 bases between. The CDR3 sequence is CASSEDSNTGELFF. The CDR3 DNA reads TGCGCCAGCAGCGAGGACAGTAACACCGGGGAGCTGTTTTTT.

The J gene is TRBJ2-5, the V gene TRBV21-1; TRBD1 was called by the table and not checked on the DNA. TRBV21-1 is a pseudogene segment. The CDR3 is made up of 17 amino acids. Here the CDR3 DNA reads TGTGCCAGCAGCAAACTACCTAAACCGGGGGGCTTGGAGACCCAGTACTTC. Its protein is CASSKLPKPGGLETQYF.

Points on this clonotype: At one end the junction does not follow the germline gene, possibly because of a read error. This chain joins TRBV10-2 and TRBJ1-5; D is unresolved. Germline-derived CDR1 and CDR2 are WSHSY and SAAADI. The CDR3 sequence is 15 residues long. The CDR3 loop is CDSRALATGDQPQHF. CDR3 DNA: TGCGACAGCAGAGCCTTGGCGACTGGGGATCAGCCCCAGCATTTT.

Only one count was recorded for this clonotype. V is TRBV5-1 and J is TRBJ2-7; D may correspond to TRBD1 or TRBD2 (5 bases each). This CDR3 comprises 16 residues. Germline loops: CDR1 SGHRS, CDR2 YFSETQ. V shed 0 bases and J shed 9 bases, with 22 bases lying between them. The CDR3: CASSLGGTLGLVGQYF. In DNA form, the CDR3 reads TGCGCCAGCAGCTTGGGAGGGACCCTAGGTCTGGTCGGGCAGTACTTC. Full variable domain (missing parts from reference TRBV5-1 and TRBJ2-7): KAGVTQTPRYLIKTRGQQVTLSCSPISGHRSVSWYQQTPGQGLQFLFEYFSETQRNKGNFPGRFSGRQFSNSRSEMNVSTLELGDSALYLCASSLGGTLGLVGQYFGPGTRLTVT.

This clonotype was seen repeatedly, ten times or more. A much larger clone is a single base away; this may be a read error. The CDR3 region is CASSYRVGTQYF. As DNA, the CDR3 is TGTGCCAGCAGTTACAGGGTCGGGACCCAGTACTTC. J is TRBJ2-5 and V is TRBV6-6; D is undetermined. V dropped 2 bases and J dropped 7 bases, with 8 bases sitting between them. The CDR3 loop spans 12 amino acids. From germline, CDR1 is MNHNY and CDR2 SVGAGI (reference sequence).

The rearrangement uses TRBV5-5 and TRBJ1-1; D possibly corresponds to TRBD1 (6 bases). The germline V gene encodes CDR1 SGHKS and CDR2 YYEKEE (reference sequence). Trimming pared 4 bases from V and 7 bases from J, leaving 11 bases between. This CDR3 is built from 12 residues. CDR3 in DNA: TGTGCCAGCAGCCCGATGGACAGTGAAGCTTTCTTT. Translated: CASSPMDSEAFF.

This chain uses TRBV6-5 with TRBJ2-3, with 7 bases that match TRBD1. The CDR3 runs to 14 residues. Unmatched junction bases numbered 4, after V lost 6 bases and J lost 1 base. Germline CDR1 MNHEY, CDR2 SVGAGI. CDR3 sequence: CASSYRGGTDTQYF. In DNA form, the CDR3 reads TGTGCCAGCAGCTACAGGGGAGGCACAGATACGCAGTATTTT.

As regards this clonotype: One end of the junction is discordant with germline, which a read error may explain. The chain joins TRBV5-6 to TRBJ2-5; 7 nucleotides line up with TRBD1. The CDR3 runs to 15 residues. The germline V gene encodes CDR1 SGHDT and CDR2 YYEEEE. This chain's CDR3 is CTSSLVTRGRKTQYF. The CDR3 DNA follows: TGTACCAGCAGCTTGGTTACGAGGGGGCGCAAGACCCAGTACTTC. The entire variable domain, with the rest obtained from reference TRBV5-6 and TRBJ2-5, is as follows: DAGVTQSPTHLIKTRGQQVTLRCSPKSGHDTVSWYQQALGQGPQFIFQYYEEEERQRGNFPDRFSGHQFPNYSSELNVNALLLGDSALYLCTSSLVTRGRKTQYFGPGTRLLVL.

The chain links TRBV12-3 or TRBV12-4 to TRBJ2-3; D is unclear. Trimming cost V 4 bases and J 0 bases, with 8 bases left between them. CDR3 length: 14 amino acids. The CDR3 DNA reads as TGTGCCAGCAGTTCACGCAGTAGCACAGATACGCAGTATTTT. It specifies CASSSRSSTDTQYF.

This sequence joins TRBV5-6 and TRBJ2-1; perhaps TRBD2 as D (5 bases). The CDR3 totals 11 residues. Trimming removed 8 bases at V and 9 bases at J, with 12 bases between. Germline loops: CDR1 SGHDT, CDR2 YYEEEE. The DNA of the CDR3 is TGTGCCAGGAGCCTGGAGGCTGAGCAGTTCTTC. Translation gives CARSLEAEQFF.

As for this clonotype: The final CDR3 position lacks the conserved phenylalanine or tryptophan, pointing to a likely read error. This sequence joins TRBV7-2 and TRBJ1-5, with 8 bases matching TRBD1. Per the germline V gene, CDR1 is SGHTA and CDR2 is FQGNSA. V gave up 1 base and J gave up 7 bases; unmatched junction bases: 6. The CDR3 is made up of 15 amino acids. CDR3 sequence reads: CASSLGTGTVQPQHY. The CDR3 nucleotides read TGTGCCAGCAGCTTAGGGACAGGGACGGTGCAGCCCCAGCATTAT.

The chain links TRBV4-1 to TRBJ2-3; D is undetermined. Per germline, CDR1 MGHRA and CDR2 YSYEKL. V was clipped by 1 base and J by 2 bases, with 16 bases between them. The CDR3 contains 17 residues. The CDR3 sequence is CASSQALGNTITDTQYF. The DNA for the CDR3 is TGCGCCAGCAGCCAAGCCTTGGGCAATACTATCACAGATACGCAGTATTTT.

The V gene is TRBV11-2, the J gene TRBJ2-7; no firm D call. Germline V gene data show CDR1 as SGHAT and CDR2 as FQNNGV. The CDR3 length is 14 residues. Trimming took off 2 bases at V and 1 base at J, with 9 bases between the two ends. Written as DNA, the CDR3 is TGTGCCAGCAGCTTAACTGCAGGATCCTACGAGCAGTACTTC. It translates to CASSLTAGSYEQYF.

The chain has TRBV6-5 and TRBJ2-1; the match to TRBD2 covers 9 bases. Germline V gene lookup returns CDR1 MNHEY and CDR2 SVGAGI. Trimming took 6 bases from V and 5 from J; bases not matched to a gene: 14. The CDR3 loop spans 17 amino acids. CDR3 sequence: CASSLTPTSGTNNEQFF. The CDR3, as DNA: TGTGCCAGCAGCCTCACCCCGACTAGCGGAACAAACAATGAGCAGTTCTTC.

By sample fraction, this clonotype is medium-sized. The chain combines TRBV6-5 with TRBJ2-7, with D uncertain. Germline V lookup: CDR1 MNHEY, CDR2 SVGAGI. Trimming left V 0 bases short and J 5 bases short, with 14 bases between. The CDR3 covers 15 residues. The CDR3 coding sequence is TGTGCCAGCAGTTACTCCCTACAGCAGGCCCACGAGCAGTACTTC. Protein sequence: CASSYSLQQAHEQYF.

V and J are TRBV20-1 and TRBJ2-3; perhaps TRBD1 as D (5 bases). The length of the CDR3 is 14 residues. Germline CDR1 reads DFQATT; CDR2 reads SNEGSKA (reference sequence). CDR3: CNATGGRVLDTQYF. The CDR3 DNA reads TGCAATGCCACCGGTGGCAGGGTCCTGGATACGCAGTATTTT.

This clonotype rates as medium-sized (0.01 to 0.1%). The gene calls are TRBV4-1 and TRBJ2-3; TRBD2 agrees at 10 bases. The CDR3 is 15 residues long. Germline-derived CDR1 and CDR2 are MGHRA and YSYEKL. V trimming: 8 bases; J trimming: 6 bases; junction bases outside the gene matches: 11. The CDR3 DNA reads TGCGCCAGCGCGTGGAGCGGGAGGGCCGGGGATACGCAGTATTTT. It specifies CASAWSGRAGDTQYF.